This passage covers 25 T cell receptor beta chains from one sample sequenced in a study of blood T cell repertoires in COVID-19. TCRdb keeps only in-frame clones here, not all; method: immunoSEQ multiplex PCR. Of tens of thousands of clones in the sample, roughly 90% are singletons; the top ten hold roughly 1.3%. Source material: peripheral blood. Receptors originate from a man in his 60s with acute or convalescent COVID-19.

This chain connects TRBV24-1 to TRBJ2-2, with 8 bases fitting TRBD2. CDR3 length equals 16 residues. Losses at the gene ends were 6 bases for V and 6 bases for J; bases not matched to a gene: 11. Germline values: CDR1 KGHDR, CDR2 SFDVKD. CDR3 loop: CATSSPGGRGPGELFF. DNA of the CDR3: TGTGCCACCAGTTCCCCGGGGGGGAGAGGGCCCGGGGAGCTGTTTTTT.

The chain recombines TRBV5-1 with TRBJ1-1; D might be TRBD1 (5 bases). CDR1 and CDR2 from the germline V gene are SGHRS and YFSETQ. Trimming cost V 0 bases and J 10 bases, with 16 bases left between them. The CDR3 runs 14 residues. The CDR3 loop reads CASSLEAPLGGAFF. In nucleotides, the CDR3 is TGCGCCAGCAGCTTGGAAGCTCCCCTGGGGGGAGCTTTCTTT.

The rearrangement joins TRBV7-8 to TRBJ1-1; a weak D match, TRBD1 (6 bases). Germline values: CDR1 SGHVS, CDR2 FQNEAQ. This CDR3 has 16 residues. V dropped 5 bases and J dropped 0 bases, with 16 bases sitting between them. The CDR3 loop reads CASSAQGTKVNTEAFF. Written as DNA, the CDR3 is TGTGCCAGCAGCGCGCAGGGGACGAAGGTGAACACTGAAGCTTTCTTT.

The chain uses TRBV9 and TRBJ2-2, with 7 positions matching TRBD1. The CDR3 consists of 14 residues. Per germline, CDR1 SGDLS and CDR2 YYNGEE. The V segment lost 0 bases and the J segment 7 bases; nucleotides outside the gene matches: 3. In nucleotides, the CDR3 is TGTGCCAGCAGCGTAGCAGGGGACAGCGGGGAGCTGTTTTTT. Translating it yields CASSVAGDSGELFF.

Notes on this clone: It is unclear where the CDR3 begins or ends on the DNA, so no DNA is shown, and the CDR3 is as TCRdb lists it. The rearrangement links TRBV5-1 to TRBJ1-6. Including both end residues, the CDR3 is 16 amino acids long. Germline-derived CDR1 and CDR2 are SGHRS and YFSETQ. The CDR3 here is CASREAGSTFGSPLHF.

This clone occurred once. This chain joins TRBV15 and TRBJ1-5; 8 bases fit TRBD1. Germline trimming cut 4 bases from V and 5 bases from J; bases unmatched to any gene: 10. CDR3 length equals 16 residues. CDR1 and CDR2 from the germline V gene are LNHNV and YYDKDF (reference sequence). The CDR3 bases are TGTGCCACCAGCACTCGACGGACAGGGCCCTATCAGCCCCAGCATTTT. Amino acid sequence: CATSTRRTGPYQPQHF.

This chain uses TRBV14 with TRBJ2-1; TRBD1 agrees at 8 bases. J gave up 3 bases and V 4 bases, and 8 bases lay outside the gene matches. Per the germline V gene, CDR1 is SGHDN and CDR2 is FVKESK. This CDR3 spans 16 amino acids. The CDR3 DNA sequence: TGTGCCAGCAGCCCTGAGGACAGGGTGGTCTACAATGAGCAGTTCTTC. Its translation is CASSPEDRVVYNEQFF.

The rearrangement joins TRBV19 to TRBJ2-7; D might be TRBD1 (6 bases). This CDR3 comprises 13 residues. V was clipped by 4 bases and J by 2 bases, with 9 bases between them. Germline V gene lookup returns CDR1 LNHDA and CDR2 SQIVND (reference sequence). The chain's CDR3 is CASSTQGAYEQYF. DNA of the CDR3: TGTGCCAGTAGTACACAGGGTGCCTACGAGCAGTACTTC.

V is TRBV5-1 and J is TRBJ2-2, with TRBD2 identical over 10 bases. Losses at the gene ends were 1 base for V and 4 bases for J; bases not matched to a gene: 4. The germline V gene has CDR1 SGHRS and CDR2 YFSETQ. The CDR3 sequence is 16 residues long. The CDR3 reads CASSLRSGGVTGELFF. As DNA, the CDR3 is TGCGCCAGCAGCTTGAGAAGCGGGGGGGTCACCGGGGAGCTGTTTTTT.

The CDR3 protein is CSVEARVAAEAFF. CDR3 nucleotide sequence: TGCAGCGTTGAAGCTAGAGTAGCGGCTGAAGCTTTCTTT. The chain is built from TRBV29-1 and TRBJ1-1; D unclear. Germline assignment: CDR1 SQVTM and CDR2 ANQGSEA. Trimming took off 1 base at V and 6 bases at J, with 12 bases between the two ends. This CDR3 region has 13 residues.

This chain uses TRBV28 with TRBJ1-4; D is possibly TRBD1 (6 bases). V was trimmed by 6 bases and J by 1 base, leaving 9 bases between them. CDR3 length: 14 amino acids. CDR1 and CDR2 from the germline V gene are MDHEN and SYDVKM. CDR3 protein: CASRLQGTNEKLFF. In nucleotides, the CDR3 is TGTGCCAGCAGACTACAGGGAACTAATGAAAAACTGTTTTTT.

This chain uses TRBV6-5 with TRBJ2-7; D gene unclear. This CDR3 region has 12 residues. Trimming removed 6 bases at V and 1 base at J, with 7 bases between. Germline-derived CDR1 and CDR2 are MNHEY and SVGAGI. CDR3 DNA: TGTGCCAGCAGCAAACGGTCCTACGAGCAGTACTTC. It translates to CASSKRSYEQYF.

V gene TRBV2 combines with J gene TRBJ1-6, with TRBD1 as a possible D gene (6 bases). The germline gives CDR1 SNHLY, CDR2 FYNNEI. CDR3 length: 14 amino acids. Trimming took off 3 bases at V and 9 bases at J, with 12 bases between the two ends. The CDR3 protein is CASSDETGFSPLHF. CDR3 DNA: TGTGCCAGCAGTGACGAGACAGGCTTTTCACCCCTCCACTTT.

J is TRBJ1-5 and V is TRBV6-5; 8 bases match TRBD1. The CDR3 totals 12 residues. The trim removed 8 bases at V and 4 bases at J, leaving 1 base unmatched. CDR1 and CDR2 (germline): MNHEY, SVGAGI. The chain's CDR3 is CASGQGNQPQHF. The CDR3, as DNA: TGTGCCAGCGGACAGGGAAATCAGCCCCAGCATTTT.

The CDR3: CASSVHRGVSTDTQYF. As DNA, the CDR3 is TGTGCCAGCAGTGTCCACCGGGGGGTTAGCACAGATACGCAGTATTTT. The V and J genes are TRBV27 and TRBJ2-3, with 7 bases matching TRBD2. This CDR3 contains 16 residues. Germline CDR1 is MNHEY and CDR2 is SMNVEV (reference sequence). V lost 5 bases and J lost 0; bases outside the gene matches: 8.

The chain has TRBV2 and TRBJ1-3, with no clear D. The CDR3 runs 13 residues. V gave up 6 bases and J gave up 2 bases, with 8 bases separating them. The germline gives CDR1 SNHLY, CDR2 FYNNEI. CDR3 DNA sequence: TGTGCCAGCAGGACTGAGCCTGGAAACACCATATATTTT. Protein product: CASRTEPGNTIYF.

The rearrangement uses TRBV24-1 and TRBJ1-3; 10 bases are shared with TRBD1. Germline-derived CDR1 and CDR2 are KGHDR and SFDVKD. Germline trimming cut 6 bases from V and 8 bases from J; bases unmatched to any gene: 12. This CDR3 comprises 16 residues. This CDR3 reads CATSLVGTGEEDTIYF. The CDR3 DNA reads TGTGCCACCAGTTTGGTTGGGACAGGGGAAGAAGACACCATATATTTT.

The gene calls are TRBV3-1 (or the pseudogene TRBV3-2) and TRBJ1-3; 9 nucleotides match TRBD1. Germline V gene sequence: CDR1 LGHDT, CDR2 YNNKEL (reference sequence). This CDR3 is 15 amino acids long. The trim removed 4 bases at V and 3 bases at J, leaving 4 bases unmatched. The chain's CDR3 is CASSLTGGFGNTIYF. CDR3 sequence (DNA): TGTGCCAGCAGCCTTACAGGGGGCTTTGGAAACACCATATATTTT.

This chain uses TRBV4-2 with TRBJ2-3; TRBD2 agrees at 7 bases. Per germline, CDR1 LGHNA and CDR2 YNFKEQ. CDR3 length: 16 residues. The V gene end was trimmed by 4 bases and the J gene end by 1 base; junction bases not matched to a gene: 8. The CDR3, as DNA: TGTGCCAGCAGCCTCGAGGGGAGGGGTGGCACAGATACGCAGTATTTT. Translating gives CASSLEGRGGTDTQYF.

The chain carries TRBV6-5 and TRBJ2-7; TRBD1 aligns across 7 bases. V trimming: 0 bases; J trimming: 3 bases; junction bases outside the gene matches: 8. The germline CDR1 and CDR2 sequences are MNHEY and SVGAGI. The CDR3 sequence is 16 residues long. CDR3 coding DNA: TGTGCCAGCAGTTACTCACCCGCGACAGGGAACTACGAGCAGTACTTC. As protein: CASSYSPATGNYEQYF.

V gene TRBV2 combines with J gene TRBJ1-6; the D gene is possibly TRBD1 (5 bases). The germline gives CDR1 SNHLY, CDR2 FYNNEI. The CDR3 contains 15 residues. Trimming cost V 6 bases and J 7 bases, with 16 bases left between them. The CDR3 DNA reads TGTGCCAGCAGGGGACGGGGAGGGAAGAATTCACCCCTCCACTTT. Its translation: CASRGRGGKNSPLHF.

In this sample, this clone turned up a few times. V and J are TRBV19 and TRBJ1-5; a possible D gene is TRBD1 (5 bases). In germline, CDR1 is LNHDA, CDR2 SQIVND (reference sequence). V lost 3 bases and J 0 bases, leaving 18 bases between the germline ends. The length of the CDR3 is 18 residues. CDR3 coding DNA: TGTGCCAGTAGTATTGTATCTGCAGGGAGGAGTAGCAATCAGCCCCAGCATTTT. Translation: CASSIVSAGRSSNQPQHF.

The chain links TRBV7-8 to TRBJ1-5; weak D call: TRBD1 (6 bases). Trimming removed 5 bases at V and 4 bases at J, with 6 bases between. Germline V CDR1 and CDR2: SGHVS, FQNEAQ. This CDR3 has 12 residues. CDR3 nucleotide sequence: TGTGCCAGCAGCGACAGGAATCAGCCCCAGCATTTT. Encoded protein: CASSDRNQPQHF.

The CDR3 loop reads CASSYLGQGTEAFF. The CDR3 DNA follows: TGTGCCAGCAGTTATTTGGGACAGGGTACCGAAGCTTTCTTT. The chain is built from TRBV6-6 and TRBJ1-1; TRBD1 aligns across 9 bases. The CDR3 totals 14 residues. The ends lost 3 bases at V and 8 bases at J; junction bases unmatched: 7. Germline CDR1 reads MNHNY; CDR2 reads SVGAGI (reference sequence).

The chain joins TRBV2 to TRBJ2-5; 7 bases fit TRBD1. Germline CDR1 is SNHLY and CDR2 is FYNNEI. V lost 8 bases and J lost 2; bases outside the gene matches: 11. The CDR3 totals 15 residues. The DNA of the CDR3 is TGTGCCAGCGGCTCTTCTGGGACAGCTCAAGAGACCCAGTACTTC. It encodes CASGSSGTAQETQYF.